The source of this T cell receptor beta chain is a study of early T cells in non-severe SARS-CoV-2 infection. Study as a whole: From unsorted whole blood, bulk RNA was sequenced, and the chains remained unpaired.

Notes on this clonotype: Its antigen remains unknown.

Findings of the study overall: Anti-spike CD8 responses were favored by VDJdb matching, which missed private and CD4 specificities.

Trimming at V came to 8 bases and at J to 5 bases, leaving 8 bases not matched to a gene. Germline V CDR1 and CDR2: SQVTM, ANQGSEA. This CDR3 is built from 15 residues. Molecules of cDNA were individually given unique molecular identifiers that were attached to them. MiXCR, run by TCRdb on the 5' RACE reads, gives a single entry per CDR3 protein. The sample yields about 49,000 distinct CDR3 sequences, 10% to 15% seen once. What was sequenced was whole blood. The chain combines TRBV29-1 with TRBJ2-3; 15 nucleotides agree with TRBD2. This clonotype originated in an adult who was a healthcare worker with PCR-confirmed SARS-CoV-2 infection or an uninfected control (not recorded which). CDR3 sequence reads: CSTGLAGGLGDTQYF. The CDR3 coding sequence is TGCAGCACCGGACTAGCGGGGGGGCTTGGAGATACGCAGTATTTT.